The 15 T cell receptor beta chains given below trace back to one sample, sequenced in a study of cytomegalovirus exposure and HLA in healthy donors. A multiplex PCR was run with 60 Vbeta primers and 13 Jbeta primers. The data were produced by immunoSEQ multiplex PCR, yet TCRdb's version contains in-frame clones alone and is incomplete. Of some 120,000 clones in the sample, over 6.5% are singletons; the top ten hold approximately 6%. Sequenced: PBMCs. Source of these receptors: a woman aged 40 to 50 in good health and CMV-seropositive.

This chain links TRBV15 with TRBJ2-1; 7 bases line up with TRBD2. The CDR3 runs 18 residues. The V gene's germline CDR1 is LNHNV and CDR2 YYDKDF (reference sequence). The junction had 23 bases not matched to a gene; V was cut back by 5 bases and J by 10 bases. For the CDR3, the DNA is TGTGCCACCAGCTTAGGAGGGAGGAAGCGGGGTAAAGTCGGCGAGCAGTTCTTC. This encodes CATSLGGRKRGKVGEQFF.

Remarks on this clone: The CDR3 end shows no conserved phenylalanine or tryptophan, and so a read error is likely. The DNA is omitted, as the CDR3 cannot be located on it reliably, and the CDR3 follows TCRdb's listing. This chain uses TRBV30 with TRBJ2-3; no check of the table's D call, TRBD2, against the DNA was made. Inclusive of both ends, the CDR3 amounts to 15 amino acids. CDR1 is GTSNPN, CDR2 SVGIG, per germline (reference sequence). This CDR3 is CAWSGASGGVDTKYL.

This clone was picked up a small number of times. CDR3 in amino acids: CASSFLDSRNTEAFF. As DNA, the CDR3 is TGTGCCAGCAGCTTCCTGGACAGTCGAAACACTGAAGCTTTCTTT. The chain couples TRBV5-4 to TRBJ1-1; perhaps TRBD1 as D (6 bases). Germline V lookup: CDR1 SGHNT, CDR2 YYREEE (reference sequence). The CDR3 spans 15 residues. V was cut by 2 bases and J by 2 bases, with 13 bases left in between.

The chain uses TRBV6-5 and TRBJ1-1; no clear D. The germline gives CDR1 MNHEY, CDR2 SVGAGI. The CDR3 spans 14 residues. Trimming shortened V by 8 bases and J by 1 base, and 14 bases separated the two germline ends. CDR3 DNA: TGTGCCAGCTACTCTGAACGGAGGAACACTGAAGCTTTCTTT. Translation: CASYSERRNTEAFF.

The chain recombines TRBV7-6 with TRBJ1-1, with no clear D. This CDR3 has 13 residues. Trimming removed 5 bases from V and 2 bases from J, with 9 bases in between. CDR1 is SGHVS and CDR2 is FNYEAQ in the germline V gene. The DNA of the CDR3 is TGTGCCAGCAGCCGTAGCCCCAACACTGAAGCTTTCTTT. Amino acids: CASSRSPNTEAFF.

The CDR3 region has the DNA TGTGCCAGCAGCTTAGAAGGTGGGGCAGCTTTTGAGCAGTACTTC. It codes for CASSLEGGAAFEQYF. This sequence joins TRBV7-2 and TRBJ2-7, with TRBD1 as a possible D gene (5 bases). Trimming left V 1 base short and J 7 bases short, with 17 bases between. The CDR3 extends over 15 amino acids. Germline assignment: CDR1 SGHTA and CDR2 FQGNSA.

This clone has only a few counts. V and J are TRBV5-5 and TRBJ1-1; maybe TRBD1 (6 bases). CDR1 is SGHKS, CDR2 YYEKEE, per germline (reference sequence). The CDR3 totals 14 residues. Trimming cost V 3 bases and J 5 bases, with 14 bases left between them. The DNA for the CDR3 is TGTGCCAGCAGCTACCTCCAGGGGAATACTGAAGCTTTCTTT. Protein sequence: CASSYLQGNTEAFF.

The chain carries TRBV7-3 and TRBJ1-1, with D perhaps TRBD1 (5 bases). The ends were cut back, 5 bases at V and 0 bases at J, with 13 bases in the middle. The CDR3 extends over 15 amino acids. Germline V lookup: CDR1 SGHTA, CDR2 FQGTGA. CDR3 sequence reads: CASSPTGGLNTEAFF. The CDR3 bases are TGTGCCAGCAGCCCCACGGGGGGGTTGAACACTGAAGCTTTCTTT.

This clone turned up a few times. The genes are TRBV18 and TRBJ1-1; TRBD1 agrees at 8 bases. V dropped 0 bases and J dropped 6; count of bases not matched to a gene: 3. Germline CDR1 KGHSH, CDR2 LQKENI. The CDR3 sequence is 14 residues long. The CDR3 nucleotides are TGTGCCAGCTCACCACCGGACAGGGTTCCTGAAGCTTTCTTT. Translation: CASSPPDRVPEAFF.

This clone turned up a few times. CDR3 protein: CASSPDSANEKLFF. The CDR3 bases are TGTGCCAGCTCCCCAGACTCAGCTAATGAAAAACTGTTTTTT. This chain links TRBV18 with TRBJ1-4, with D uncertain. CDR1 and CDR2 (germline): KGHSH, LQKENI. The ends were cut back, 6 bases at V and 3 bases at J, with 11 bases in the middle. This CDR3 is 14 amino acids long. The whole variable domain, remainder taken from reference TRBV18 and TRBJ1-4, is NAGVMQNPRHLVRRRGQEARLRCSPMKGHSHVYWYRQLPEEGLKFMVYLQKENIIDESGMPKERFSAEFPKEGPSILRIQQVVRGDSAAYFCASSPDSANEKLFFGSGTQLSVL.

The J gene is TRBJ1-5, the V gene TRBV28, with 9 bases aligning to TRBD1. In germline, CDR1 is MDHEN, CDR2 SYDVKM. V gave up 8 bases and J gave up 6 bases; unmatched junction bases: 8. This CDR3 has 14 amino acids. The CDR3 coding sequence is TGTGCCAGCCGAAACAGGGGGCAGGTTCAGCCCCAGCATTTT. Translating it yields CASRNRGQVQPQHF. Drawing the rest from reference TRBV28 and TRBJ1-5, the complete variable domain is DVKVTQSSRYLVKRTGEKVFLECVQDMDHENMFWYRQDPGLGLRLIYFSYDVKMKEKGDIPEGYSVSREKKERFSLILESASTNQTSMYLCASRNRGQVQPQHFGDGTRLSIL.

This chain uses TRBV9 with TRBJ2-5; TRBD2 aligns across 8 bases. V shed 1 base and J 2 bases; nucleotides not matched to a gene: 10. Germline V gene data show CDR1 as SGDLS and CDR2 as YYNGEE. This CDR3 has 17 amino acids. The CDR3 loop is CASSVMDGGGPQETQYF. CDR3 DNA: TGTGCCAGCAGCGTAATGGACGGGGGGGGCCCTCAAGAGACCCAGTACTTC.

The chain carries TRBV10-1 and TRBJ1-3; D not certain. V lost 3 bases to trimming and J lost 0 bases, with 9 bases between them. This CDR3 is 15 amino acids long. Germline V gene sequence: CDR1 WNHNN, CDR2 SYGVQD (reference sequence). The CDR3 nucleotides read TGCGCCAGCAGTGAACAGCCAAACTCTGGAAACACCATATATTTT. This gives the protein CASSEQPNSGNTIYF.

The CDR3, as DNA: TGTGCCAGCAGTGAGCGCCGCTCCTATAATTCACCCCTCCACTTT. This sequence encodes CASSERRSYNSPLHF. V usage is TRBV6-4 and J usage is TRBJ1-6; unclear D gene. The CDR3 is 15 amino acids. Per the germline V gene, CDR1 is MRHNA and CDR2 is SNTAGT. Trimming took off 3 bases at V and 0 bases at J, with 6 bases between the two ends.

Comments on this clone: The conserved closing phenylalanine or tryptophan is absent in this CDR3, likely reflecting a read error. The CDR3 region has the DNA TGTGCCAGACGCTCAGCGGGCGGGGAGCTGTTTGTT. Protein: CARRSAGGELFV. This chain joins TRBV11-2 and TRBJ2-2; D perhaps matches TRBD2 (6 bases). Deletions cut 9 bases from V and 7 bases from J, with 12 bases between. The germline V gene encodes CDR1 SGHAT and CDR2 FQNNGV. The CDR3 covers 12 residues.